This T cell receptor beta chain comes out of a study of regulatory T cells in long-lasting Graves disease. Findings and limits, study-wide: Persistent Graves' patients possessed reduced TCR diversity relative to recently diagnosed ones. TRBV28, TRBJ1-2 and TRBJ2-5 were favored in persistent disease.

This clonotype has ten or more counts. As yet, its antigen is unknown. Arm-PCR of CDR3 regions and iRepertoire HTBI primers were used to build TCR beta libraries. TCRdb re-analysed the multiplex PCR reads in MiXCR, keeping a single row per CDR3 protein. The table shows around 250,000 distinct CDR3 sequences, with around 21% occurring only once. The V gene lost 6 bases and the J gene lost 6 bases, with 12 bases spanning the gap. The CDR3 loop spans 13 amino acids. Germline CDR1 reads KGHSH; CDR2 reads LQKENI. Time point in this sample: newly diagnosed GD, antithyroid drugs for less than 3 months. PBMC-extracted RNA yielded the TCR library.

The V call is TRBV18, the J call TRBJ2-1; D not resolved. This clonotype originated in a female donor with Graves disease. The input for sequencing was peripheral blood mononuclear cells (PBMCs), taken at new diagnosis, from a patient treated with antithyroid drugs. The CDR3 sequence is CASSPSIGNEQFF. CDR3 coding DNA: TGTGCCAGCTCCCCTAGTATCGGCAATGAGCAGTTCTTC.